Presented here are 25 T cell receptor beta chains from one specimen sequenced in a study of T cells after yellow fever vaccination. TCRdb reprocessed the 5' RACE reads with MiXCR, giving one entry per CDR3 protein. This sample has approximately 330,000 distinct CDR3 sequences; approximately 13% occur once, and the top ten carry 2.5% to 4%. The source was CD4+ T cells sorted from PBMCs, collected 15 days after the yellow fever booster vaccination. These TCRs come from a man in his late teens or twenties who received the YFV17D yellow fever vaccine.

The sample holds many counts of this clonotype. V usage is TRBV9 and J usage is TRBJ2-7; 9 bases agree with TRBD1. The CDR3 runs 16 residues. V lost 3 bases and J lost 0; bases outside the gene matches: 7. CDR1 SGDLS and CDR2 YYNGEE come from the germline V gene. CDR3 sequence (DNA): TGTGCCAGCAGCGGGCCCCGGGACAGGGTCTCCTACGAGCAGTACGTC. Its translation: CASSGPRDRVSYEQYV.

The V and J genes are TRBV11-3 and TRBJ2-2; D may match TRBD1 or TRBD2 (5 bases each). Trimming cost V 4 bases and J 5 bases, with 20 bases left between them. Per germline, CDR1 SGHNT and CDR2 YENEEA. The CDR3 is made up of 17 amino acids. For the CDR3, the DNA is TGTGCCAGCAGCTGGGGCAGATTTGGCGAGGGGACCGGGGAGCTGTTTTTT. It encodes CASSWGRFGEGTGELFF.

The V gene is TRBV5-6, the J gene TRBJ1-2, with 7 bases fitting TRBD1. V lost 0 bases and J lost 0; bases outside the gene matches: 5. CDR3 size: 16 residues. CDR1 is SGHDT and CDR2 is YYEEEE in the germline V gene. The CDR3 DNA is TGTGCCAGCAGCTTGGGGGCAGGGACAGCTAACTATGGCTACACCTTC. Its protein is CASSLGAGTANYGYTF.

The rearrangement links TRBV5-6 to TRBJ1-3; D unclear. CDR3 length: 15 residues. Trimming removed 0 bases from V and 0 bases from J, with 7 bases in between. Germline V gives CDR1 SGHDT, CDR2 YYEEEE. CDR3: CASSLDIVSGNTIYF. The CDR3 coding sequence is TGTGCCAGCAGCTTGGACATCGTCTCTGGAAACACCATATATTTT.

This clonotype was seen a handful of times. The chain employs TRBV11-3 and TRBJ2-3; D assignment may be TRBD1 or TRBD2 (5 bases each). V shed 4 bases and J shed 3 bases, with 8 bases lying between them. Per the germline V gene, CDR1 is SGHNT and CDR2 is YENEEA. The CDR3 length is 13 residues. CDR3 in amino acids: CASSWDETDTQYF. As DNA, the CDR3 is TGTGCCAGCAGCTGGGACGAAACAGATACGCAGTATTTT.

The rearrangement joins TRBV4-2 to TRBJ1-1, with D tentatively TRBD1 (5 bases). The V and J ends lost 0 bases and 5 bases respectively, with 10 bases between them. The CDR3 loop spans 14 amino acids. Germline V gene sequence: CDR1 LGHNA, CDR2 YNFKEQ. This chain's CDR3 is CASSQEQGTTEAFF. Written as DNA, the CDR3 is TGTGCCAGCAGCCAAGAGCAGGGCACGACTGAAGCTTTCTTT.

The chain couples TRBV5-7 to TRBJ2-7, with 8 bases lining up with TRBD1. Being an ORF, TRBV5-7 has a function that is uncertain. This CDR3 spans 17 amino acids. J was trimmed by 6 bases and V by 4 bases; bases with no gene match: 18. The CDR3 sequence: CASSPSKGQESPREQYF. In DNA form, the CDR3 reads TGTGCCAGCAGCCCCTCGAAGGGACAGGAGAGCCCCCGCGAGCAGTACTTC.

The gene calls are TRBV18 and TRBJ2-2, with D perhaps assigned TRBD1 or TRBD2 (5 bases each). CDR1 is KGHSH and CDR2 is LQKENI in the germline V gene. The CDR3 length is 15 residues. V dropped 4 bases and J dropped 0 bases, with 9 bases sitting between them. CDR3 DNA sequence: TGTGCCAGCTCACGGGACGGACCGAACACCGGGGAGCTGTTTTTT. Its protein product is CASSRDGPNTGELFF. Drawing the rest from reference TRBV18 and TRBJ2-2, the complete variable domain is NAGVMQNPRHLVRRRGQEARLRCSPMKGHSHVYWYRQLPEEGLKFMVYLQKENIIDESGMPKERFSAEFPKEGPSILRIQQVVRGDSAAYFCASSRDGPNTGELFFGEGSRLTVL.

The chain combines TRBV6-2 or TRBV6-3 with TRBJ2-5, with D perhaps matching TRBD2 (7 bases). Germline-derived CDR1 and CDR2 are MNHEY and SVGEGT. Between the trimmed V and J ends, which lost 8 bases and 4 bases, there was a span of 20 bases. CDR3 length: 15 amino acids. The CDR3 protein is CASFLVPGGLETQYF. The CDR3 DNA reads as TGTGCCAGCTTTCTCGTCCCCGGGGGGCTAGAGACCCAGTACTTC.

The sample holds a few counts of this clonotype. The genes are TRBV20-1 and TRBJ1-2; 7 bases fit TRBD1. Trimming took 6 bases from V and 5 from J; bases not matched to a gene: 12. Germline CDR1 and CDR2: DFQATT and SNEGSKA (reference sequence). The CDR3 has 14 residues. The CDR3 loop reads CSAPGQNKLYGYTF. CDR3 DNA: TGCAGTGCACCGGGACAGAACAAACTTTATGGCTACACCTTC.

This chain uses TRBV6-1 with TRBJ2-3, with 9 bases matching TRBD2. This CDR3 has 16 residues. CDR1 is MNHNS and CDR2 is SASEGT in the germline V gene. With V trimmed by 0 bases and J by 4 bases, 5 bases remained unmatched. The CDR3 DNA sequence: TGTGCCAGCAGTGAAGCGCTCCAGCGGGGGGCAGATACGCAGTATTTT. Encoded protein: CASSEALQRGADTQYF.

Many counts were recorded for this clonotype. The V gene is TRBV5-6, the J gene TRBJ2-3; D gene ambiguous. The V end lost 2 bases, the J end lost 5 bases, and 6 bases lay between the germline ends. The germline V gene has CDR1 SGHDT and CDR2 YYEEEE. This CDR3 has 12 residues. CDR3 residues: CASSFPQDTQYF. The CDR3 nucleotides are TGTGCCAGCAGCTTCCCACAAGATACGCAGTATTTT.

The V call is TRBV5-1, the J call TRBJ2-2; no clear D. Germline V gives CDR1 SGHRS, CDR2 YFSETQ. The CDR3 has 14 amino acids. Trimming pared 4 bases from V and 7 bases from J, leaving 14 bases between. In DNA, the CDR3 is TGCGCCAGCAGCCCAGTCCTGGGGAACGGGGAGCTGTTTTTT. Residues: CASSPVLGNGELFF.

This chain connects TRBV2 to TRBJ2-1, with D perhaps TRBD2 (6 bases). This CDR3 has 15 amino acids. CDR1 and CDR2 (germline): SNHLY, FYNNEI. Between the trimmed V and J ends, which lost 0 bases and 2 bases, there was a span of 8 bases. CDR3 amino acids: CASSEAGGTYNEQFF. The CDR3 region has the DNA TGTGCCAGCAGTGAAGCGGGGGGAACCTACAATGAGCAGTTCTTC.

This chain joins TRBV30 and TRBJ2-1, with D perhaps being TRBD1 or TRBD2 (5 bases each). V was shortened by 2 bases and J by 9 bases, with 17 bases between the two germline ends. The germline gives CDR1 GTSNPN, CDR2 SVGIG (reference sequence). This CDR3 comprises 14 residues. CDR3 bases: TGTGCCTGGAGTCCCCAGGTGGCTGGGGGTGAGCAGTTCTTC. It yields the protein CAWSPQVAGGEQFF.

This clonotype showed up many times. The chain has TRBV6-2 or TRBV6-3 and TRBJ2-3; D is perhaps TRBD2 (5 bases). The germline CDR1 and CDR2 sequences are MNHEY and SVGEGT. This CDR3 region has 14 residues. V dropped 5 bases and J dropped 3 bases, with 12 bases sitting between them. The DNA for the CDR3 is TGTGCCAGCAGTGATTTTTTAGCGACAGATACGCAGTATTTT. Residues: CASSDFLATDTQYF.

The CDR3 coding sequence is TGTGCCATCAGTGACTCCTACGAGCAGTACGTC. Protein product: CAISDSYEQYV. The chain has TRBV10-3 and TRBJ2-7; D is uncertain. V was pared by 3 bases and J by 0 bases, with 0 bases between. Germline V lookup: CDR1 ENHRY, CDR2 SYGVKD. This CDR3 region has 11 residues.

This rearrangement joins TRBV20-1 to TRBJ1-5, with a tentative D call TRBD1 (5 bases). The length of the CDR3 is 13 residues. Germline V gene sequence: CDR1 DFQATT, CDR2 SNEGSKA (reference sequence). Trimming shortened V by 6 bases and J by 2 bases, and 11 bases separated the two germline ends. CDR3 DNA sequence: TGCAGTGCCCGGGGCCCCCGCAATCAGCCCCAGCATTTT. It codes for CSARGPRNQPQHF.

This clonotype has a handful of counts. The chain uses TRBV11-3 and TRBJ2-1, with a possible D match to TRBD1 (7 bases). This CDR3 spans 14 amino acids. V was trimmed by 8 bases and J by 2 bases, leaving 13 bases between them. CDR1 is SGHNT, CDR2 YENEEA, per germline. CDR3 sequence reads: CASGFRGAYNEQFF. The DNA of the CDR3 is TGTGCCAGCGGGTTCAGGGGGGCCTACAATGAGCAGTTCTTC.

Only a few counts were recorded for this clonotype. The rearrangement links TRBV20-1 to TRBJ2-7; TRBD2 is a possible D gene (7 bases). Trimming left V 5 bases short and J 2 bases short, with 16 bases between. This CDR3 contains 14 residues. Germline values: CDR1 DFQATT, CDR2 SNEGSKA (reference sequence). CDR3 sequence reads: CSAPMGGATYEQYV. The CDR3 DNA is TGCAGTGCTCCAATGGGGGGGGCCACCTACGAGCAGTACGTC.

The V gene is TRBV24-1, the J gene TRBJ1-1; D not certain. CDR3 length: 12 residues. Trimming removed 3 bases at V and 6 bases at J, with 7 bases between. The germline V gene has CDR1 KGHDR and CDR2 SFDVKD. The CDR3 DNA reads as TGTGCCACCAGTGATAATAATTCTGAAGCTTTCTTT. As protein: CATSDNNSEAFF.

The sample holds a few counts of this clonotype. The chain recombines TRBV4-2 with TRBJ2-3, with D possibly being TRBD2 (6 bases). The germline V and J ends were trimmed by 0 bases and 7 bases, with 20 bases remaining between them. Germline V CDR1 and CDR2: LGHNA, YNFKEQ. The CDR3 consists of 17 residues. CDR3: CASSQDPTTGVTNTQYF. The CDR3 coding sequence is TGTGCCAGCAGCCAAGATCCTACCACGGGGGTCACGAATACGCAGTATTTT.

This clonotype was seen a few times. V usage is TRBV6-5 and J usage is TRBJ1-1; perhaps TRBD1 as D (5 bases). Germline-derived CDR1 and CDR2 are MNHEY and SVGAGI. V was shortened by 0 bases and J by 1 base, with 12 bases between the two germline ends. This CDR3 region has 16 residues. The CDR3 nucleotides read TGTGCCAGCAGTTACTCTTGGGCGGGGCAGAACACTGAAGCTTTCTTT. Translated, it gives CASSYSWAGQNTEAFF.

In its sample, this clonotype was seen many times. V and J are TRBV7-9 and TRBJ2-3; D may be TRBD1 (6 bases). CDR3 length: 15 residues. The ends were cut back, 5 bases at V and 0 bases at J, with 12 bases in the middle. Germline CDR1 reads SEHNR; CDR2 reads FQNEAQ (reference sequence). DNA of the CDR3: TGTGCCAGCAGCGGTCGACAGGTTAGCACAGATACGCAGTATTTT. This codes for CASSGRQVSTDTQYF.

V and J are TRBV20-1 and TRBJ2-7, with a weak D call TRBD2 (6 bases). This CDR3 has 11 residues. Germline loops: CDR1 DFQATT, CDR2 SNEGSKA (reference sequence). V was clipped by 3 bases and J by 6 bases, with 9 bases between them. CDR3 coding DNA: TGCAGTGCTAGCCGGGACTTCGAGCAGTACGTC. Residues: CSASRDFEQYV.